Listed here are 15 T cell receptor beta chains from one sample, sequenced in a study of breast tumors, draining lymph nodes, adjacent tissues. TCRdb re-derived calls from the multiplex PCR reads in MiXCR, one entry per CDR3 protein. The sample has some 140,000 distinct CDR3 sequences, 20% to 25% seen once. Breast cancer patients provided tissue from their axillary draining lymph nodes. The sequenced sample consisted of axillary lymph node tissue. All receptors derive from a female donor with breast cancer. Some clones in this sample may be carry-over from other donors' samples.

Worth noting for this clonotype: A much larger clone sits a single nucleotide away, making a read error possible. This chain's CDR3 is CASGPGVGGTDTQYF. As DNA, the CDR3 is TGTGCCAGCGGCCCGGGGGTAGGGGGCACAGATACGCAGTATTTT. The genes are TRBV7-9 and TRBJ2-3, with D tentatively TRBD2 (6 bases). The germline gives CDR1 SEHNR, CDR2 FQNEAQ (reference sequence). The CDR3 loop spans 15 amino acids. Trimming cost V 8 bases and J 1 base, with 16 bases left between them.

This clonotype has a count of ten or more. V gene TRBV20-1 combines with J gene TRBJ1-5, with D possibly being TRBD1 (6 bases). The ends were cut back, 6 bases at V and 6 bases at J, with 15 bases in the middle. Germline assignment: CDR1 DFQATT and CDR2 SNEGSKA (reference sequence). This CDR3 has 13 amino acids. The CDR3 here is CSARGGVGQPQHF. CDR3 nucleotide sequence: TGCAGTGCCCGAGGGGGGGTAGGTCAGCCCCAGCATTTT.

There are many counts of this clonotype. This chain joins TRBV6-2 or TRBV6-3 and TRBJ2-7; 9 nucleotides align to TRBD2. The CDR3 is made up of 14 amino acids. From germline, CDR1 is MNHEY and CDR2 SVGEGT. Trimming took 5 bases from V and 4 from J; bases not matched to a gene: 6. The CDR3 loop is CASSRTSVWYEQYF. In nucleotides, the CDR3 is TGTGCCAGCAGTAGGACTAGCGTTTGGTACGAGCAGTACTTC.

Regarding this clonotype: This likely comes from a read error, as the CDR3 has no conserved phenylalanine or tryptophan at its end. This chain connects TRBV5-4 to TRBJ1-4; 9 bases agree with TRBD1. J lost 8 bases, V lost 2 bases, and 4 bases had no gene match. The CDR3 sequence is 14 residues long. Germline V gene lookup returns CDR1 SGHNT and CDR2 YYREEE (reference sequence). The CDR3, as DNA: TGTGCCAGCAGCTTACAGGGGGCCGGGGAAAAACTGTTTCTT. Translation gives CASSLQGAGEKLFL.

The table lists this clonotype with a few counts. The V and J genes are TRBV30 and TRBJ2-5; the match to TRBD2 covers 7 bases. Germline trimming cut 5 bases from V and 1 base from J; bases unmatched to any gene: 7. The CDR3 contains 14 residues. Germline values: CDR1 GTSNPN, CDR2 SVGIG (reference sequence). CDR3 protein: CAWSGIAGQETQYF. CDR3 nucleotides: TGTGCCTGGTCCGGTATAGCGGGCCAAGAGACCCAGTACTTC. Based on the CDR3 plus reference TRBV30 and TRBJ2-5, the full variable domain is SQTIHQWPATLVQPVGSPLSLECTVEGTSNPNLYWYRQAAGRGLQLLFYSVGIGQISSEVPQNLSASRPQDRQFILSSKKLLLSDSGFYLCAWSGIAGQETQYFGPGTRLLVL.

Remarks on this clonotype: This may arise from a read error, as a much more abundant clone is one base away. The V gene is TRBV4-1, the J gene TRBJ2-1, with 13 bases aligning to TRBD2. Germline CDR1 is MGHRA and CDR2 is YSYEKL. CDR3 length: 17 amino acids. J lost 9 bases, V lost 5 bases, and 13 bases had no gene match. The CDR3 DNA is TGCGCCAGCAGCTCCCGGACTAGCGGGAGTGTTGGAAGTGAGCAGTTCTTC. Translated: CASSSRTSGSVGSEQFF.

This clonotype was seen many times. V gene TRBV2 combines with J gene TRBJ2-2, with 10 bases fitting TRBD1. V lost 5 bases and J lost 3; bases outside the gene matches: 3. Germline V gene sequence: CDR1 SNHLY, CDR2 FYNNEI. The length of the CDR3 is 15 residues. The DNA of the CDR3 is TGTGCCAGCAGTCGGACAGGGGGGTACACCGGGGAGCTGTTTTTT. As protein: CASSRTGGYTGELFF. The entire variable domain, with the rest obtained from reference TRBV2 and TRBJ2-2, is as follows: EPEVTQTPSHQVTQMGQEVILRCVPISNHLYFYWYRQILGQKVEFLVSFYNNEISEKSEIFDDQFSVERPDGSNFTLKIRSTKLEDSAMYFCASSRTGGYTGELFFGEGSRLTVL.

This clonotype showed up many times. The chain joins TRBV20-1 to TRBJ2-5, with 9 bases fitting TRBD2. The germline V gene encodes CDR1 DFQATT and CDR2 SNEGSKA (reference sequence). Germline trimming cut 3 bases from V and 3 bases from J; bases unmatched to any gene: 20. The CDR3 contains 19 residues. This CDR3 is CSASPLGLAGEGGEETQYF. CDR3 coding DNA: TGCAGTGCTAGCCCACTAGGTTTAGCGGGAGAGGGAGGGGAAGAGACCCAGTACTTC.

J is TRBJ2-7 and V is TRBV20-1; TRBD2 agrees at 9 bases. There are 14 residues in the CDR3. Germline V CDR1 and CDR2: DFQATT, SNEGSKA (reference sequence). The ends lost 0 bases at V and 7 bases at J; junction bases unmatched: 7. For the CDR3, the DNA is TGCAGTGCTAGAGATCCTAGCGGGGAGGGGGAGCAGTACTTC. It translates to CSARDPSGEGEQYF.

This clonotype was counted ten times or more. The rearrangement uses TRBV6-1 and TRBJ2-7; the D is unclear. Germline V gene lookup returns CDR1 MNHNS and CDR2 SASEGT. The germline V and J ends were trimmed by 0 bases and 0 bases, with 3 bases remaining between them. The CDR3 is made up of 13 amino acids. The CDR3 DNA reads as TGTGCCAGCAGTGAAGCGCCCTCCTACGAGCAGTACTTC. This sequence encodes CASSEAPSYEQYF.

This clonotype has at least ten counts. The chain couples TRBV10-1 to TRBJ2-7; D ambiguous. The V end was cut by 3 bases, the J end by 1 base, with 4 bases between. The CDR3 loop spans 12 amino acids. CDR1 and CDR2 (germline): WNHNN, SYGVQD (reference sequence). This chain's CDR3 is CASSDGSYEQYF. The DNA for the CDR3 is TGCGCCAGCAGTGACGGATCCTACGAGCAGTACTTC.

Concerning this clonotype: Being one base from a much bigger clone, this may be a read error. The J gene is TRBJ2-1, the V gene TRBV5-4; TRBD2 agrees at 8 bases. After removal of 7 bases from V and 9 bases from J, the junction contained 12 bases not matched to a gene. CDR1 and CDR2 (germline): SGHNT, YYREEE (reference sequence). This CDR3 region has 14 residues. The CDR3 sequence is CASGLSGRFSEQFF. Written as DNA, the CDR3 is TGTGCCAGCGGCCTGAGCGGGAGATTCAGTGAGCAGTTCTTC.

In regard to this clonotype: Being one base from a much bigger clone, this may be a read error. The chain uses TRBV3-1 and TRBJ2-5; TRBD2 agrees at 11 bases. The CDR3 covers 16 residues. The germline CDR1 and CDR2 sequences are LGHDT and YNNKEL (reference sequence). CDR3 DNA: TGTGCCAGCAGCTTCCGACTAGCGGGAAGCCAAGAGGCCCAGTACTTC. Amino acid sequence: CASSFRLAGSQEAQYF.

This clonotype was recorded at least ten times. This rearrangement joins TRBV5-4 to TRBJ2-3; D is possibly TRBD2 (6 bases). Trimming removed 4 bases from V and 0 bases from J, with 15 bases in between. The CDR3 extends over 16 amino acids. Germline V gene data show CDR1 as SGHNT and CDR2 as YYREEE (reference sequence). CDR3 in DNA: TGTGCCAGCAGCAGGAATAGCGGAACTAGCACAGATACGCAGTATTTT. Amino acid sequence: CASSRNSGTSTDTQYF.

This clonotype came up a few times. For the CDR3, the DNA is TGTGCCAGCAGCGTAGTGGGCACAAACACAGATACGCAGTATTTT. Residues: CASSVVGTNTDTQYF. The genes are TRBV9 and TRBJ2-3, with D unclear. Germline CDR1 and CDR2: SGDLS and YYNGEE. The CDR3 length is 15 residues. Deletions cut 0 bases from V and 2 bases from J, with 10 bases between.